The clone carrying this T cell receptor beta chain has a single count. Treatment specified: randomized to nivolumab then ipilimumab (arm A) or the reverse (arm B). None of the patients previously received DNA-damaging chemotherapy. Sorted cells were live CD3+CD8+, lacking CD19 and CD56, from PBMCs. TCRdb's copy holds only in-frame clones and misses some; the assay was immunoSEQ multiplex PCR. The table shows 15,000 to 20,000 clones, with under 75% occurring only once. This sample stems from a study of sequential checkpoint blockade in melanoma. On the study more broadly: Patients were randomized 1:1 to nivolumab-then-ipilimumab or ipilimumab-then-nivolumab first-line. After both sequences, patients received maintenance nivolumab.

Germline V lookup: CDR1 MDHEN, CDR2 SYDVKM. CDR3 size: 16 residues. Trimming took 6 bases from V and 1 from J; bases not matched to a gene: 12. Source: CD8+ T cells sorted from blood (inferred from file names), taken from a patient given nivolumab and ipilimumab in sequence. The sequence derives from a human donor with melanoma. The chain has TRBV28 and TRBJ2-7; 7 bases are a match to TRBD2. The CDR3 protein is CASRWSVREFSYEQYF. CDR3 sequence (DNA): TGTGCCAGCAGATGGTCGGTGCGGGAGTTTTCCTACGAGCAGTACTTC.